The 30 T cell receptor beta chains below were found in one sample sequenced in a study of response to subunit inactivated influenza vaccine. TCRdb ran MiXCR on the RT-PCR reads and lists one entry per CDR3 protein. The repertoire consists of about 180,000 distinct CDR3 sequences, with about a tenth occurring once and the leading ten covering approximately 11%. The specimen was non-naive T cells sorted from PBMCs, collected on the day of vaccination. The receptor set was obtained from a man in his forties or fifties who received an inactivated influenza vaccine.

The rearrangement links TRBV28 to TRBJ2-7, with TRBD2 identical over 10 bases. CDR3 length: 14 amino acids. CDR1 and CDR2 (germline): MDHEN, SYDVKM. V lost 2 bases and J lost 6; bases outside the gene matches: 4. The DNA of the CDR3 is TGTGCCAGCAGTTTAACAGCGGGAGGGGCCGAGCAGTACTTC. As protein: CASSLTAGGAEQYF. The full variable domain, with the rest looked up from reference TRBV28 and TRBJ2-7, is DVKVTQSSRYLVKRTGEKVFLECVQDMDHENMFWYRQDPGLGLRLIYFSYDVKMKEKGDIPEGYSVSREKKERFSLILESASTNQTSMYLCASSLTAGGAEQYFGPGTRLTVT.

This clonotype was recorded at least ten times. The V gene is TRBV9, the J gene TRBJ2-3; D is unclear. CDR1 and CDR2 from the germline V gene are SGDLS and YYNGEE. CDR3 size: 14 residues. V lost 0 bases and J 0 bases, leaving 5 bases between the germline ends. CDR3 DNA sequence: TGTGCCAGCAGCGTAGAATCAAGCACAGATACGCAGTATTTT. Amino acids: CASSVESSTDTQYF.

Note on this clonotype: At one end the junction does not follow the germline gene, possibly because of a read error. The J gene is TRBJ1-2, the V gene TRBV12-3 or TRBV12-4; D is possibly TRBD1 (5 bases). The CDR3 sequence is 13 residues long. CDR3 loop: CASILRGGNGYTF. CDR3 DNA: TGTGCCAGCATTTTACGGGGGGGGAATGGCTACACCTTC.

This clonotype has ten or more counts. The chain combines TRBV7-9 with TRBJ2-2, with D hard to call. CDR3 length equals 14 residues. CDR1 is SEHNR and CDR2 is FQNEAQ in the germline V gene (reference sequence). The V end was cut by 5 bases, the J end by 2 bases, with 9 bases between. CDR3 nucleotides: TGTGCCAGCAGCCTTTCGCTAAACACCGGGGAGCTGTTTTTT. Translating gives CASSLSLNTGELFF.

About this clonotype itself: One junction end does not reproduce the germline sequence, and a read error may be involved. This sequence joins TRBV12-3 or TRBV12-4 and TRBJ2-1, with TRBD1 matching over 9 bases. The CDR3 consists of 11 residues. CDR3 loop: CASSTGQGIIF. The CDR3 DNA sequence: TGTGCCAGCAGTACGGGACAGGGAATAATCTTC.

The V and J genes are TRBV4-1 and TRBJ1-1; the D is unclear. V was shortened by 4 bases and J by 0 bases, with 12 bases between the two germline ends. Germline V gene lookup returns CDR1 MGHRA and CDR2 YSYEKL. The CDR3 is made up of 15 amino acids. CDR3 in amino acids: CASSPQLGMNTEAFF. The CDR3 region has the DNA TGCGCCAGCAGCCCCCAGCTGGGAATGAACACTGAAGCTTTCTTT.

This clonotype was picked up a small number of times. The rearrangement links TRBV18 to TRBJ2-7; no clear D gene. Between the trimmed V and J ends, which lost 0 bases and 3 bases, there was a span of 9 bases. The CDR3 consists of 14 residues. CDR1 is KGHSH, CDR2 LQKENI, per germline. CDR3 region: CASSPPMRFYEQYF. CDR3 coding DNA: TGTGCCAGCTCACCACCGATGCGATTCTACGAGCAGTACTTC.

At least ten counts were recorded for this clonotype. The chain links TRBV4-3 to TRBJ1-3; D gene unclear. This CDR3 comprises 15 residues. Germline-derived CDR1 and CDR2 are LGHNA and YSLEER. Trimming removed 0 bases at V and 1 base at J, with 7 bases between. The CDR3, as DNA: TGCGCCAGCAGCCAAGACTGGAGTTCTGGAAACACCATATATTTT. This sequence encodes CASSQDWSSGNTIYF.

The chain combines TRBV10-3 with TRBJ2-1; TRBD2 aligns across 9 bases. The CDR3 extends over 13 amino acids. The J segment lost 7 bases and the V segment lost 7 bases, leaving 5 bases of the junction unmatched. Per germline, CDR1 ENHRY and CDR2 SYGVKD. CDR3 in DNA: TGTGCCATCACCTCGGGACTAGCAAATGAGCAGTTCTTC. Translation: CAITSGLANEQFF.

This clonotype has just a few counts. This sequence joins TRBV10-3 and TRBJ1-2; D not resolved. The length of the CDR3 is 14 residues. The V end lost 3 bases, the J end lost 2 bases, and 10 bases lay between the germline ends. Germline V lookup: CDR1 ENHRY, CDR2 SYGVKD. The CDR3 protein is CAISELPTNYGYTF. For the CDR3, the DNA is TGTGCCATCAGTGAACTTCCTACAAACTATGGCTACACCTTC.

The sample holds many counts of this clonotype. The chain joins TRBV4-1 to TRBJ1-2, with D possibly TRBD1 on 5 matching bases. The CDR3 loop spans 14 amino acids. Trimming took 4 bases from V and 3 from J, leaving 12 bases between them. Germline CDR1 MGHRA, CDR2 YSYEKL. The CDR3 sequence is CASSLTGGHYGYTF. The CDR3 nucleotides read TGCGCCAGCAGCCTAACCGGGGGACACTATGGCTACACCTTC.

This clonotype was seen a handful of times. The chain joins TRBV5-8 to TRBJ2-3; tentatively, D is TRBD1 or TRBD2 (6 bases each). The ends were cut back, 8 bases at V and 5 bases at J, with 15 bases in the middle. Per germline, CDR1 SGHTS and CDR2 YDEGEE. The CDR3 spans 13 residues. CDR3 DNA: TGTGCCAGGGGCCCGGGGGCCATAGATACGCAGTATTTT. Amino acids: CARGPGAIDTQYF.

Only a few counts were recorded for this clonotype. CDR3: CASSGQNTDTQYF. Here the CDR3 DNA reads TGCGCCAGCAGCGGTCAGAACACAGATACGCAGTATTTT. The V gene is TRBV5-1, the J gene TRBJ2-3; D not certain. Germline CDR1 SGHRS, CDR2 YFSETQ. The V gene lost 4 bases and the J gene lost 2 bases, with 8 bases spanning the gap. CDR3 length: 13 residues.

This clonotype was counted ten times or more. The chain carries TRBV29-1 and TRBJ2-1; TRBD2 matches at 8 bases. The CDR3 contains 17 residues. The trim removed 3 bases at V and 2 bases at J, leaving 12 bases unmatched. The germline gives CDR1 SQVTM, CDR2 ANQGSEA. CDR3 amino acids: CSVEGSRAGGTYNEQFF. CDR3 sequence (DNA): TGCAGCGTTGAGGGGTCCCGGGCGGGAGGTACCTACAATGAGCAGTTCTTC.

The J gene is TRBJ2-7, the V gene TRBV7-9; 7 nucleotides match TRBD1. Germline values: CDR1 SEHNR, CDR2 FQNEAQ (reference sequence). V lost 5 bases and J lost 6; bases outside the gene matches: 13. This CDR3 has 15 residues. The CDR3 region has the DNA TGTGCCAGCAGCGCGCGAGATACAGGGGTGGGCGAGCAGTACTTC. Translating it yields CASSARDTGVGEQYF.

This clonotype was detected once. A read error is possible here, since a much larger clone lies one base away. V gene TRBV5-1 combines with J gene TRBJ2-3, with TRBD2 as a possible D gene (6 bases). CDR3 length: 13 residues. From germline, CDR1 is SGHRS and CDR2 YFSETQ. V was pared by 7 bases and J by 2 bases, with 11 bases between. The chain's CDR3 is CASGGIATDTQYF. The CDR3 DNA reads as TGCGCCAGCGGAGGGATCGCCACAGATACGCAGTATTTT.

This clonotype was seen many times. This chain links TRBV12-3 or TRBV12-4 with TRBJ2-3; 7 nucleotides match TRBD1. J lost 3 bases, V lost 6 bases, and 9 bases had no gene match. CDR3 length: 15 residues. The chain's CDR3 is CASRPGQVLTDTQYF. CDR3 nucleotides: TGTGCCAGCAGGCCTGGACAGGTCTTAACAGATACGCAGTATTTT.

This clonotype came up a few times. The chain combines TRBV6-2 or TRBV6-3 with TRBJ2-6; 8 bases fit TRBD1. CDR1 and CDR2 (germline): MNHEY, SVGEGT. V shed 0 bases and J 0 bases; nucleotides not matched to a gene: 7. This CDR3 has 19 amino acids. The CDR3 loop is CASSYSSRGHFSGANVLTF. Written as DNA, the CDR3 is TGTGCCAGCAGTTACTCGAGCAGGGGGCACTTCTCTGGGGCCAACGTCCTGACTTTC.

The chain has TRBV29-1 and TRBJ2-2; D gene unclear. Germline V CDR1 and CDR2: SQVTM, ANQGSEA. The CDR3 extends over 14 amino acids. V dropped 4 bases and J dropped 2 bases, with 11 bases sitting between them. The CDR3 region has the DNA TGCAGCGTTGCGGGTCTGATTAACACCGGGGAGCTGTTTTTT. This sequence encodes CSVAGLINTGELFF.

This clonotype was detected only a few times. The chain uses TRBV18 and TRBJ2-7; TRBD2 is a possible D gene (5 bases). This CDR3 comprises 14 residues. The ends were cut back, 3 bases at V and 0 bases at J, with 9 bases in the middle. Per the germline V gene, CDR1 is KGHSH and CDR2 is LQKENI. The CDR3 is CASSPRRSSYEQYF. The CDR3 DNA is TGTGCCAGCTCACCTAGGAGGAGCTCCTACGAGCAGTACTTC.

The rearrangement uses TRBV6-1 and TRBJ2-5; TRBD1 is a possible D gene (6 bases). CDR3 length equals 13 residues. Looked up from germline, CDR1 is MNHNS and CDR2 is SASEGT. V lost 8 bases, J lost 1 base, and 11 bases lay in between. The CDR3 here is CASARTVQETQYF. The CDR3 DNA follows: TGTGCCAGCGCCAGGACAGTCCAAGAGACCCAGTACTTC.

This clonotype was detected ten times or more. This rearrangement joins TRBV4-2 to TRBJ2-7; D not resolved. This CDR3 is built from 10 residues. The V and J ends lost 7 bases and 7 bases respectively, with 8 bases between them. Germline V gives CDR1 LGHNA, CDR2 YNFKEQ. Written as DNA, the CDR3 is TGTGCCAGCAACCGATCTGAGCAGTACTTC. Translating gives CASNRSEQYF.

V and J are TRBV11-1 and TRBJ1-3; 7 nucleotides line up with TRBD1. The CDR3 extends over 15 amino acids. The germline CDR1 and CDR2 sequences are SGHAT and FQDESV (reference sequence). The V segment lost 5 bases and the J segment 2 bases; nucleotides outside the gene matches: 6. The CDR3 spells CASSRQGGPGNTIYF. The CDR3 DNA follows: TGTGCCAGCAGCCGACAGGGTGGACCTGGAAACACCATATATTTT.

This rearrangement joins TRBV7-2 to TRBJ2-2; TRBD1 is a possible D gene (5 bases). V lost 4 bases to trimming and J lost 3 bases, with 12 bases between them. Looked up from germline, CDR1 is SGHTA and CDR2 is FQGNSA. This CDR3 spans 15 amino acids. The CDR3 DNA sequence: TGTGCCAGCAGCTCTCAAAGCAGGGACACCGGGGAGCTGTTTTTT. It encodes CASSSQSRDTGELFF.

The chain has TRBV6-1 and TRBJ2-1; 12 bases match TRBD2. Germline V CDR1 and CDR2: MNHNS, SASEGT. The CDR3 extends over 17 amino acids. V dropped 5 bases and J dropped 5; count of bases not matched to a gene: 10. CDR3 coding DNA: TGTGCCAGCAGTACCCACTCTAGCGGGGGGGCGGACAATGAGCAGTTCTTC. It yields the protein CASSTHSSGGADNEQFF.

This clonotype was seen ten or more times. This CDR3 is CASSLVGTTSYEQYF. CDR3 DNA sequence: TGTGCCAGCAGCTTGGTGGGGACAACCTCCTACGAGCAGTACTTC. This chain joins TRBV5-6 and TRBJ2-7; D possibly corresponds to TRBD1 (6 bases). Trimming stripped 0 bases from V and 0 bases from J, with 10 bases between. The CDR3 covers 15 residues. Germline CDR1 is SGHDT and CDR2 is YYEEEE.

This clonotype was detected once. The chain couples TRBV20-1 to TRBJ1-2, with a weak D call TRBD1 (6 bases). Trimming took 6 bases from V and 8 from J, leaving 13 bases between them. The germline V gene has CDR1 DFQATT and CDR2 SNEGSKA (reference sequence). The CDR3 consists of 11 residues. The DNA of the CDR3 is TGCAGTGCCACAGGGTCCGAGGGCTACACCTTC. Translation gives CSATGSEGYTF.

The chain combines TRBV20-1 with TRBJ2-3; D remains unclear. CDR1 is DFQATT and CDR2 is SNEGSKA in the germline V gene (reference sequence). This CDR3 contains 14 residues. Between the trimmed V and J ends, which lost 3 bases and 5 bases, there was a span of 15 bases. The CDR3 bases are TGCAGTGCTAGTGGGTTGGGGTCGCAAGATACGCAGTATTTT. Amino acid sequence: CSASGLGSQDTQYF.

This clonotype was detected ten times or more. The chain is built from TRBV7-2 and TRBJ2-5; D is unresolved. V was shortened by 5 bases and J by 0 bases, with 10 bases between the two germline ends. The CDR3 totals 14 residues. Looked up from germline, CDR1 is SGHTA and CDR2 is FQGNSA. CDR3 amino acids: CASSRDQYQETQYF. The CDR3 bases are TGTGCCAGCAGCAGAGACCAATACCAAGAGACCCAGTACTTC.

This clonotype was recorded many times. The chain recombines TRBV3-1 with TRBJ2-3; 8 bases map to TRBD2. With V trimmed by 7 bases and J by 4 bases, 10 bases remained unmatched. The CDR3 is 15 amino acids. Germline values: CDR1 LGHDT, CDR2 YNNKEL (reference sequence). The CDR3 protein is CASTGAGEAADTQYF. The CDR3 nucleotides are TGTGCCAGCACCGGAGCGGGAGAAGCGGCAGATACGCAGTATTTT.